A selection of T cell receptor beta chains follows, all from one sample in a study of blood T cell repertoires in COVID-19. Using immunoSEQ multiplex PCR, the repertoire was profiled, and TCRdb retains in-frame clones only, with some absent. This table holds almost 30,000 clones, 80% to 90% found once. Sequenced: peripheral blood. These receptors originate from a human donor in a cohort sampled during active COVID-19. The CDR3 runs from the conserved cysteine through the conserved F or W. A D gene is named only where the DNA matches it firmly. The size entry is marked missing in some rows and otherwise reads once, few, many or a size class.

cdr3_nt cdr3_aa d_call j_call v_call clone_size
TGTGCCACCGCGGACAGGGCCCTTGACGAGCAGTACTTC CATADRALDEQYF TRBD1 TRBJ2-7 TRBV19 .
TGTGCCAGCAGCTTAGCGGGGGGGCAAGATACGCAGTATTTT CASSLAGGQDTQYF TRBD2 TRBJ2-3 TRBV13 .
TGTGCCAGCAGCCTGGGACTAGCGGCCGTAGTAGGGGAGCTGTTTTTT CASSLGLAAVVGELFF TRBD2 TRBJ2-2 TRBV14 .
TGCGCCAGCAGCCAAGAGGGTTTAGGGGCTACCTACGAGCAGTACTTC CASSQEGLGATYEQYF . TRBJ2-7 TRBV4-1 .
TGTGCCAGCAGCTTGGGACAGGGGGCCAAAGATACGCAGTATTTT CASSLGQGAKDTQYF TRBD1 TRBJ2-3 TRBV7-9 .
TGTGCCAGCAGCCAAGGGGGACTAGCGGGGGTCAAGACCCAGTACTTC CASSQGGLAGVKTQYF TRBD2 TRBJ2-5 TRBV3-1/TRBV3-2 .
TGTGCCTGGGCTGGTCTGCGGGACAGGAAACCAGATTCGTCATATACGCAGTATTTT CAWAGLRDRKPDSSYTQYF TRBD1 TRBJ2-3 TRBV30 few
TGTGCCAGCAGCTTCCCCGGGACAGGGGGACCCGGGGAGCTGTTTTTT CASSFPGTGGPGELFF TRBD1 TRBJ2-2 TRBV5-4 .
TGTGCCAGCAGCGTAGGAAGCGGGGGGCTACAAGAGACCCAGTACTTC CASSVGSGGLQETQYF TRBD2 TRBJ2-5 TRBV9 .
TGCGCCAGCACCAAAACAGGGGGCGAGCAGTACTTC CASTKTGGEQYF TRBD1 TRBJ2-7 TRBV5-1 .
TGTGCCAGCAGCCATCTATTCGGTAGTGAAGAGACCCAGTACTTC CASSHLFGSEETQYF . TRBJ2-5 TRBV7-9 .
TGTGCCAGCCAGGGCCCCAAGCAGTTCTTC CASQGPKQFF . TRBJ2-1 TRBV12-3/TRBV12-4 .
TGTGCCAGCAGCGTAGGGGGGGGAGGCCCCTACGAGCAGTACTTC CASSVGGGGPYEQYF TRBD2 TRBJ2-7 TRBV9 .
TGTGCCACCAGCAGAGATTTCAGCGGGGGGGCCGACAATGAGCAGTTCTTC CATSRDFSGGADNEQFF TRBD2 TRBJ2-1 TRBV15 .
TGTGCCAGCAGCTTCCGGAAGCGGGGGTTAGACGAGCAGTACTTC CASSFRKRGLDEQYF TRBD2 TRBJ2-7 TRBV5-6 .
TGTGCCAGCAGCATCCCGGGACAGGGGTTGGCGGAGACCCAGTACTTC CASSIPGQGLAETQYF TRBD1 TRBJ2-5 TRBV5-8 .
TGTGCCAGCATTAGGGATGGGGGGAGTATGAACACTGAAGCTTTCTTT CASIRDGGSMNTEAFF . TRBJ1-1 TRBV2 .
TGTGCCAGCAGTCCCGGGGACAGGGGGTTCTACGAGCAGTACTTC CASSPGDRGFYEQYF TRBD1 TRBJ2-7 TRBV3-1/TRBV3-2 .
TGTGCCAGCAGCTTAGATATCAATCAGCCCCAGCATTTT CASSLDINQPQHF . TRBJ1-5 TRBV7-2 .
TGTGCCAGCAGTTTCCGCAATGAGCAGTTCTTC CASSFRNEQFF . TRBJ2-1 TRBV27 .
TGTGCCAGCAGCGTGGGTCCGCGGTACACAGATACGCAGTATTTT CASSVGPRYTDTQYF . TRBJ2-3 TRBV9 .
TGCGCCAGCAGCTTAAATAGCGGGGATTTCTACGAGCAGTACTTC CASSLNSGDFYEQYF TRBD2 TRBJ2-7 TRBV5-1 once
TGTGCCAGCAGCTTAGATGGCAGGGCCGAGCAGTACTTC CASSLDGRAEQYF . TRBJ2-7 TRBV11-3 .
TGTGCCAGCAGTTTCGGCAATGAGCAGTTCTTC CASSFGNEQFF . TRBJ2-1 TRBV6-6 .
TGTGCCAGTAGTAGGGTGGCGGGCACAGATACGCAGTATTTT CASSRVAGTDTQYF . TRBJ2-3 TRBV19 .